What follows describes a single TCR beta chain. These data are taken from a study of CD8 T cells in ankylosing spondylitis. This CDR3 comprises 14 residues. Germline values: CDR1 MDHEN, CDR2 SYDVKM. V was shortened by 3 bases and J by 6 bases, with 15 bases between the two germline ends. Via MiXCR, TCRdb re-called the 5' RACE reads, giving one row per CDR3 protein. Of about 400,000 distinct CDR3 sequences listed, approximately 22% are singletons. This receptor was taken from a male donor with ankylosing spondylitis or in good health (not recorded which). The chain employs TRBV28 and TRBJ2-7; tentative D call: TRBD2 (7 bases). The sequenced sample was blood, either unsorted or a sorted T cell fraction (not recorded which). CDR3 sequence: CASSFGGGASEQYF. The CDR3 nucleotides are TGTGCCAGCAGTTTTGGAGGGGGGGCATCCGAGCAGTACTTC.